This TCR beta chain was retrieved from a study of blood T cell repertoires in COVID-19 (dated by TCRdb to 2019 to 2021). About the study as a whole: The collaborator samples originated in the United States, Italy and Spain and spanned the acute and convalescent phases of COVID-19. The prospective study material was composed of cDNA or gDNA derived from T cells, B-cell-depleted T cells, or PBMCs. Subjects who had been exposed to COVID-19, were actively infected with it, or had recovered from it provided the deeply sampled blood TCRbeta repertoires that made up the dataset. A freely available public database, intended as a resource for researchers studying the immune response to SARS-CoV-2, is where the repertoires were released. The samples were drawn from two sources: the first 160 participants of the ongoing ImmuneRACE study, and some 1,300 subjects contributed by 6 global collaborators. The sample metadata nearly always contained a de-identified subject ID, COVID-19 status, age in years and sex. Where available, HLA class I and class II types were obtained from metadata supplied by the sample provider rather than from assay-based typing. Summary of the overall study and its limitations: The amount of clinical and demographic metadata varied by source and participant and was provided uncurated.

In the case of this clone: Its target antigen remains unknown. No base qualities exist here, and no much larger clone lies one base off it.

Participants in the prospective study were enrolled through a virtual design, were aged roughly 18 to 100 years, and lived in approximately 25 United States geographic areas. To assign participants to cohorts, the prospective study relied on clinical history that participants themselves reported in a screening survey and a study questionnaire. Recovered participants in ImmuneRACE Cohort 3 were defined as having two consecutive negative NP/OP PCR tests, clearance from a healthcare professional, or resolution of symptoms. In the prospective study, mobile phlebotomists collected whole blood, serum and a nasopharyngeal or oropharyngeal swab from each participant. Over an approximately two-month period, participants in the prospective study had the option of providing additional blood draws and questionnaires. Prospective study blood samples were shipped either frozen or at room temperature before DNA extraction.

The immunoSEQ Assay, a bias-controlled multiplex PCR, was used to amplify TCRbeta CDR3 regions from genomic DNA. The authors' analysis ran thus. Within the assay, amplification of reference gene primers was used to estimate how many nucleated cells each sample contained. To quantify the absolute abundance of each unique TCRbeta CDR3 rearrangement, sequence reads were collapsed and filtered. For each sample, productive Simpson clonality was calculated by taking the square root of Simpson's diversity index across productive rearrangements. The immuneACCESS repertoire file appears here via TCRdb, limited to in-frame rearrangements. These files lack a portion of the clones; in checked studies, under half of the deficit traces to unresolved V genes, and the cause of the others is not known. V, J and clone size reflect that table, while D and trimming were determined from the DNA. Counted in this sample were a few hundred thousand clones; around nine tenths of them appeared once. Jointly, the top ten make up less than 6% of the sample.

There are 15 amino acids in the CDR3, from cysteine to phenylalanine inclusive. CDR3 DNA is the only sequence kept; it has 45 bases, read in frame from the first base. The germline V end is reduced by 0 bases and the J end by 7 bases; junction bases left unmatched: 5. Reading the germline V gene (reference sequence) gives CDR1 SGHKS and CDR2 YYEKEE. The chain was built from TRBV5-5 and TRBJ2-2, and 8 junction bases match TRBD1. Sequenced: PBMCs or T cells enriched from blood (not recorded which). This TCR was sampled from a woman under 40 who had recovered from COVID-19. The DNA sequence reads TGTGCCAGCAGCTTGGTCCAGGGGGCGGGCGGGGAGCTGTTTTTT. Its protein product is CASSLVQGAGGELFF.